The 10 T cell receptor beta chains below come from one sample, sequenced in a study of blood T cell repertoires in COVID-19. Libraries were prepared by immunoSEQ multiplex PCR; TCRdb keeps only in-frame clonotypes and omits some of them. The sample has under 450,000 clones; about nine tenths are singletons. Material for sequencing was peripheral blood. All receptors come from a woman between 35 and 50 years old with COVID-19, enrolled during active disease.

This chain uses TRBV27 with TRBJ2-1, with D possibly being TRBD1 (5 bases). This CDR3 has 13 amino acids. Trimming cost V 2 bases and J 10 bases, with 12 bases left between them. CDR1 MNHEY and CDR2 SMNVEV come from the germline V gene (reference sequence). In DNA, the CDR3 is TGTGCCAGCAGTTTAATAGGGGTAAGAGAGCAGTTCTTC. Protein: CASSLIGVREQFF.

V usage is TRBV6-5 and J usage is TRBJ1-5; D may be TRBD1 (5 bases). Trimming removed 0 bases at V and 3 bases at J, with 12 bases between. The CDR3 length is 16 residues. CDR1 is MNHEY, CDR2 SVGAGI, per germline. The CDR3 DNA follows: TGTGCCAGCAGTTACTCGATAGGGGCGACCAATCAGCCCCAGCATTTT. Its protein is CASSYSIGATNQPQHF.

CDR3 in DNA: TGTGCCAGCAGCCTAACCACCGCCGGGACAGGGGGCGAAAAACTGTTTTTT. This gives the protein CASSLTTAGTGGEKLFF. The rearrangement joins TRBV3-1 (or the pseudogene TRBV3-2) to TRBJ1-4; TRBD1 matches 12 bases. Germline assignment: CDR1 LGHDT and CDR2 YNNKEL (reference sequence). The V segment lost 4 bases and the J segment 8 bases; nucleotides outside the gene matches: 11. The CDR3 covers 17 residues.

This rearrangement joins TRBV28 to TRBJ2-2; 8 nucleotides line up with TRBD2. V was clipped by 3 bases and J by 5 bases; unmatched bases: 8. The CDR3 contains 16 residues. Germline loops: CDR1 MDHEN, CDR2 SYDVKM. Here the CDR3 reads CASSFHPGGATGELFF. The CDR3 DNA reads TGTGCCAGCAGTTTCCACCCGGGGGGGGCGACCGGGGAGCTGTTTTTT. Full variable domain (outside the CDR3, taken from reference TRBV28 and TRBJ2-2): DVKVTQSSRYLVKRTGEKVFLECVQDMDHENMFWYRQDPGLGLRLIYFSYDVKMKEKGDIPEGYSVSREKKERFSLILESASTNQTSMYLCASSFHPGGATGELFFGEGSRLTVL.

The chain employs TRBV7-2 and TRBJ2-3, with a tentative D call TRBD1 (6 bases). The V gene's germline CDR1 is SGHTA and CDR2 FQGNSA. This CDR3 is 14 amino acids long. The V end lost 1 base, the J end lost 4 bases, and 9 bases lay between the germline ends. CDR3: CASSLDRAPDTQYF. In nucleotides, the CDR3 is TGTGCCAGCAGCTTAGACAGGGCCCCAGATACGCAGTATTTT.

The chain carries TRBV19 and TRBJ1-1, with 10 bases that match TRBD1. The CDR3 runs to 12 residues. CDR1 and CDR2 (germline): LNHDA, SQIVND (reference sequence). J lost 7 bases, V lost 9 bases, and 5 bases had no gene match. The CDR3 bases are TGTGCCAGCCGTGGACAGGGGGGTGAAGCTTTCTTT. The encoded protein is CASRGQGGEAFF.

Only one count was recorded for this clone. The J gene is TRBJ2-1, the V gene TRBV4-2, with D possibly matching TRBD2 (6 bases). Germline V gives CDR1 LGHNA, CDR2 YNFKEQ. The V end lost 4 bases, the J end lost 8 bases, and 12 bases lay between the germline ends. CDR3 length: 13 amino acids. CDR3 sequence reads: CASSRKGGDEQFF. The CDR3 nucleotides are TGTGCCAGCAGCCGAAAAGGAGGGGATGAGCAGTTCTTC.

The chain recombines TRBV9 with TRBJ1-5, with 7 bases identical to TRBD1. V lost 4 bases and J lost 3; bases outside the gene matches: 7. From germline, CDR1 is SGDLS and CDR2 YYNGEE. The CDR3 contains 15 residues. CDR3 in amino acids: CASSPTGIANQPQHF. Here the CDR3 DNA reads TGTGCCAGCAGCCCGACAGGGATTGCCAATCAGCCCCAGCATTTT.

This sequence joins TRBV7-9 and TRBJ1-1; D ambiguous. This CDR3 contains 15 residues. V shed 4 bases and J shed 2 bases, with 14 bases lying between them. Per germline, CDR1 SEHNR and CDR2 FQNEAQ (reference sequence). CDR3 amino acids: CASSSTWAGNTEAFF. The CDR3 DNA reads TGTGCCAGCAGCTCAACCTGGGCAGGCAACACTGAAGCTTTCTTT. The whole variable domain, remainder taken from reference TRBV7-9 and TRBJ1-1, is DTGVSQNPRHKITKRGQNVTFRCDPISEHNRLYWYRQTLGQGPEFLTYFQNEAQLEKSRLLSDRFSAERPKGSFSTLEIQRTEQGDSAMYLCASSSTWAGNTEAFFGQGTRLTVV.

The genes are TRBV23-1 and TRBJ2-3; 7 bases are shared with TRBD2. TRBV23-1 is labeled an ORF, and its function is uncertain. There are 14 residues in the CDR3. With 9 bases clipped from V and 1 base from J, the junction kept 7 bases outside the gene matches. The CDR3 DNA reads TGCGCCAGTGGGGCCAGCGGGGGCACAGATACGCAGTATTTT. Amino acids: CASGASGGTDTQYF.